The T cell receptor beta chain described here comes from a study of response to subunit inactivated influenza vaccine. General study results and limits: It was suggested by the authors that few new T cells are recruited by each seasonal influenza vaccination.

A single record per CDR3 protein comes from TCRdb applying MiXCR to the RT-PCR reads. The sample lists hundreds of thousands of distinct CDR3 sequences, around 8% seen once, with over 10% in the top ten. This clonotype was recorded at least ten times. Its matching antigen is unknown. Germline trimming cut 2 bases from V and 3 bases from J; bases unmatched to any gene: 7. CDR3 size: 15 residues. The chain combines TRBV12-3 or TRBV12-4 with TRBJ2-7; 7 bases agree with TRBD1. The material sequenced was PBMCs from blood, taken roughly 24 months after vaccination. This TCR derives from a man between 45 and 75 years old who received an inactivated influenza vaccine. The CDR3 DNA is TGTGCCAGCAGTTTAATGGGACAGTCCAACTACGAGCAGTACTTC. It specifies CASSLMGQSNYEQYF.